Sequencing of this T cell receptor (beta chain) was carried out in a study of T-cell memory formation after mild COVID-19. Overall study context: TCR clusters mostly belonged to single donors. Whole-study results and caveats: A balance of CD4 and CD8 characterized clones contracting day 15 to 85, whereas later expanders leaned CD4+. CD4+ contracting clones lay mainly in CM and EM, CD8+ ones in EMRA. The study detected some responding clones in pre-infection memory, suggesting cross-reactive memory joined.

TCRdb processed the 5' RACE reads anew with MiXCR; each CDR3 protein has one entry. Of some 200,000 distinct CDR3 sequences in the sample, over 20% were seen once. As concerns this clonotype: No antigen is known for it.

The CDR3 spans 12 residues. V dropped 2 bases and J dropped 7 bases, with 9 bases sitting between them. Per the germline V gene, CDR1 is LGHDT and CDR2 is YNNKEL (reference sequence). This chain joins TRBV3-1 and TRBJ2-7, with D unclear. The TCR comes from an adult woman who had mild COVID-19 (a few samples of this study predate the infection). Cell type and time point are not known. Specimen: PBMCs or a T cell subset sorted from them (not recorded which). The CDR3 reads CASSQSLLEQYF. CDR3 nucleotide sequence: TGTGCCAGCAGCCAAAGTTTGCTGGAGCAGTACTTC.